Below are 14 T cell receptor beta chains sequenced from a single sample in a study of regulatory T cells in long-lasting Graves disease. Libraries of TCR beta came from iRepertoire HTBI primers plus Arm-PCR of CDR3 regions. TCRdb itself ran the multiplex PCR reads through MiXCR, one entry per CDR3 protein. The sample consists of some 470,000 distinct CDR3 sequences, roughly 21% of them appearing once. The sample's time point: persistent/refractory GD, antithyroid drugs over 5 years with positive TRAb. RNA from PBMCs was the source of the TCR library. The specimen was peripheral blood mononuclear cells (PBMCs), collected when the disease was refractory, from a patient treated with antithyroid drugs. All receptors come from a female donor with Graves disease.

This chain uses TRBV7-8 with TRBJ1-3, with D possibly TRBD1 on 6 matching bases. The V gene lost 5 bases and the J gene lost 9 bases, with 14 bases spanning the gap. The CDR3 sequence is 13 residues long. Germline V gene data show CDR1 as SGHVS and CDR2 as FQNEAQ. CDR3 sequence reads: CASSPPGEGTIYF. The CDR3, as DNA: TGTGCCAGCAGCCCACCAGGGGAGGGCACCATATATTTT.

This clonotype has at least ten counts. The chain uses TRBV28 and TRBJ2-5; 7 bases line up with TRBD1. The CDR3 contains 19 residues. The germline gives CDR1 MDHEN, CDR2 SYDVKM. The trim removed 5 bases at V and 1 base at J, leaving 19 bases unmatched. In nucleotides, the CDR3 is TGTGCCAGCAGTCCCAGCATCCCATCCGGGACAGCACTCCAAGAGACCCAGTACTTC. This sequence encodes CASSPSIPSGTALQETQYF. The full variable domain, rest sourced from reference TRBV28 and TRBJ2-5, is DVKVTQSSRYLVKRTGEKVFLECVQDMDHENMFWYRQDPGLGLRLIYFSYDVKMKEKGDIPEGYSVSREKKERFSLILESASTNQTSMYLCASSPSIPSGTALQETQYFGPGTRLLVL.

This clonotype came up many times. The V and J genes are TRBV30 and TRBJ2-5, with D possibly TRBD1 on 6 matching bases. V shed 0 bases and J shed 1 base, with 6 bases lying between them. From germline, CDR1 is GTSNPN and CDR2 SVGIG (reference sequence). This CDR3 region has 13 residues. CDR3 DNA: TGTGCCTGGAGTGTACAGGGCCAAGAGACCCAGTACTTC. This encodes CAWSVQGQETQYF.

J is TRBJ2-4 and V is TRBV28; 8 bases line up with TRBD1. CDR1 MDHEN and CDR2 SYDVKM come from the germline V gene. The CDR3 is made up of 16 amino acids. With V trimmed by 2 bases and J by 5 bases, 8 bases remained unmatched. CDR3 sequence: CASSLAGGSPQNIQYF. The CDR3 nucleotides are TGTGCCAGCAGTTTAGCAGGGGGCTCCCCTCAAAACATTCAGTACTTC.

The V call is TRBV9, the J call TRBJ2-5; tentative D call: TRBD2 (6 bases). Trimming took 0 bases from V and 7 from J, leaving 19 bases between them. The CDR3 extends over 16 amino acids. Germline values: CDR1 SGDLS, CDR2 YYNGEE. DNA for the CDR3: TGTGCCAGCAGCGTAGGTTCGGGGGACTGGGTGGGGACCCAGTACTTC. This translates into CASSVGSGDWVGTQYF.

This chain links TRBV3-1 with TRBJ2-7, with D possibly matching TRBD2 (5 bases). Trimming removed 4 bases from V and 3 bases from J, with 13 bases in between. This CDR3 is 14 amino acids long. From germline, CDR1 is LGHDT and CDR2 YNNKEL (reference sequence). CDR3 coding DNA: TGTGCCAGCAGCCCCCGAGTGGAGGACTACGAGCAGTACTTC. Translated, it gives CASSPRVEDYEQYF.

In this sample, this clonotype turned up many times. The rearrangement joins TRBV27 to TRBJ1-3; D possibly corresponds to TRBD1 (5 bases). Deletions cut 8 bases from V and 4 bases from J, with 12 bases between. The germline CDR1 and CDR2 sequences are MNHEY and SMNVEV (reference sequence). CDR3 length: 13 residues. The CDR3 DNA reads as TGTGCCAGCCGGGGCTCTTCCGGAAACACCATATATTTT. Translating gives CASRGSSGNTIYF.

To note about this clonotype: A far larger clone differs by one base, so this is likely a read error. The chain is built from TRBV9 and TRBJ2-7; the match to TRBD1 covers 9 bases. Germline values: CDR1 SGDLS, CDR2 YYNGEE. The CDR3 loop spans 13 amino acids. Trimming cost V 3 bases and J 3 bases; bases outside gene matches: 1. CDR3 coding DNA: TGTGCCAGCAGCGGGACAGGGGTCTACGAGCAGTACTTC. This encodes CASSGTGVYEQYF.

This clonotype was counted at least ten times. The V gene is TRBV28, the J gene TRBJ2-7; no reliable D call. The CDR3 totals 14 residues. V was trimmed by 3 bases and J by 2 bases, leaving 11 bases between them. Per the germline V gene, CDR1 is MDHEN and CDR2 is SYDVKM. CDR3 amino acids: CASSFQGLAYEQYF. CDR3 in DNA: TGTGCCAGCAGTTTCCAAGGGTTAGCCTACGAGCAGTACTTC.

This clonotype occurred a few times. The V and J genes are TRBV6-2 or TRBV6-3 and TRBJ2-7; 10 bases are shared with TRBD1. This CDR3 has 16 residues. CDR1 MNHEY and CDR2 SVGEGT come from the germline V gene. With 4 bases clipped from V and 7 bases from J, the junction kept 13 bases outside the gene matches. The DNA for the CDR3 is TGTGCCAGCAGTTCCCCCCCCGGGACAGGGGATATAGAGCAGTACTTC. Encoded protein: CASSSPPGTGDIEQYF.

The gene calls are TRBV19 and TRBJ1-5, with D possibly matching TRBD1 (6 bases). Germline-derived CDR1 and CDR2 are LNHDA and SQIVND (reference sequence). V was clipped by 3 bases and J by 11 bases, with 20 bases between them. The CDR3 is 15 amino acids. The CDR3 loop is CASSISTGTSHSQHF. CDR3 DNA: TGTGCCAGTAGTATCTCTACCGGGACATCTCACTCCCAGCATTTT. Full variable domain (missing parts from reference TRBV19 and TRBJ1-5): DGGITQSPKYLFRKEGQNVTLSCEQNLNHDAMYWYRQDPGQGLRLIYYSQIVNDFQKGDIAEGYSVSREKKESFPLTVTSAQKNPTAFYLCASSISTGTSHSQHFGDGTRLSIL.

This chain links TRBV7-9 with TRBJ2-1, with D possibly called TRBD1 or TRBD2 (6 bases each). The CDR3 is 16 residues long. The germline V gene encodes CDR1 SEHNR and CDR2 FQNEAQ (reference sequence). Trimming cost V 6 bases and J 3 bases, with 18 bases left between them. Written as DNA, the CDR3 is TGTGCCAGCAGTTCCTTTTGGGGGGCAGGCTACAATGAGCAGTTCTTC. Its protein is CASSSFWGAGYNEQFF.

This clonotype was seen many times. This rearrangement joins TRBV28 to TRBJ1-2; a weak D match, TRBD1 (5 bases). Trimming pared 7 bases from V and 4 bases from J, leaving 16 bases between. This CDR3 has 14 amino acids. Germline values: CDR1 MDHEN, CDR2 SYDVKM. This chain's CDR3 is CASTPLGVGYGYTF. In DNA form, the CDR3 reads TGTGCCAGCACCCCATTAGGGGTTGGCTATGGCTACACCTTC.

This chain joins TRBV15 and TRBJ1-1, with D hard to call. The CDR3 totals 12 residues. Germline V CDR1 and CDR2: LNHNV, YYDKDF (reference sequence). Trimming stripped 9 bases from V and 0 bases from J, with 8 bases between. The CDR3 spells CATMNMNTEAFF. Written as DNA, the CDR3 is TGTGCCACTATGAACATGAACACTGAAGCTTTCTTT.